The sequence of this T cell receptor (beta chain) was determined in a study of T-cell reconstitution after alpha-beta-depleted transplantation in children. General study findings and limits: T-cell counts and diversity at one year post-transplant came mainly from newly produced T cells. Several hundred rapidly expanded clones from non-depleted graft cells reportedly supplied alpha-beta T cells about two months post-transplant.

The library targeted TCRbeta and was prepared with unique molecular identifiers. TCRdb passed the PCR reads through MiXCR, listing each CDR3 protein once. The sample has fewer than 550,000 distinct CDR3 sequences, 9.5% to 12% seen once. CDR3 length equals 14 residues. CDR1 and CDR2 (germline): MNHEY, SVGAGI. Between the trimmed V and J ends, which lost 4 bases and 8 bases, there was a span of 15 bases. Regarding this clonotype: Its matching antigen is unknown.

Sequenced material: PBMCs, mostly from graft donor cells, taken 180 days after TCRalphabeta/CD19-depleted stem cell transplant. The chain has TRBV6-5 and TRBJ2-1; a possible D gene is TRBD1 (6 bases). The source is a female patient under 10 years old who had a stem cell transplant for aplastic anemia, so the T cells may come from the graft donor. This chain's CDR3 is CASSLGTSEHEQFF. The CDR3 DNA is TGTGCCAGCAGTTTGGGGACAAGCGAACATGAGCAGTTCTTC.